Listed below are T cell receptor beta chains from one sample, sequenced in a study of T cells after yellow fever vaccination. TCRdb re-derived calls from the 5' RACE reads in MiXCR, one entry per CDR3 protein. Of approximately 550,000 distinct CDR3 sequences listed, approximately 13% are singletons. The specimen comprised PBMCs, sampled on the day of the yellow fever booster vaccination. All receptors derive from a man under 40 who received the YFV17D yellow fever vaccine. Each CDR3 is given with its conserved first and last residue. The D gene is left open where the match is weak. The size of a clone is reported for some rows only, either as once, few or many, or as a class for expanded clones.

j_call: TRBJ2-2; clone_size: few; d_call: -; v_call: TRBV4-1; cdr3_nt: TGCGCCAGCAGCCAACCCTCGCCGATCCCTTCCGGGGAGCTGTTTTTT; cdr3_aa: CASSQPSPIPSGELFF
j_call: TRBJ2-1; clone_size: few; d_call: TRBD2; v_call: TRBV19; cdr3_nt: TGTGCCAGTAGAAGGGGGGGGATTAGCGGGAGCGGTGAGCAGTTCTTC; cdr3_aa: CASRRGGISGSGEQFF
j_call: TRBJ1-4; clone_size: few; d_call: -; v_call: TRBV5-1; cdr3_nt: TGCGCCAGCAGCCCGAGGGTCAGAGAAAAACTGTTTTTT; cdr3_aa: CASSPRVREKLFF
j_call: TRBJ2-5; clone_size: -; d_call: -; v_call: TRBV20-1; cdr3_nt: TGCAGTGCTCGGACTTCGTACCAAGAGACCCAGTACTTC; cdr3_aa: CSARTSYQETQYF
j_call: TRBJ2-5; clone_size: few; d_call: TRBD1; v_call: TRBV5-4; cdr3_nt: TGTGCCAGCAGCTCCGGACAGGCCCGGGGACAGGTGGGCCAAGAGACCCAGTACTTC; cdr3_aa: CASSSGQARGQVGQETQYF
j_call: TRBJ2-7; clone_size: -; d_call: TRBD2; v_call: TRBV5-1; cdr3_nt: TGCGCCAGCAGGAGAGCGGGAGCGCTATACGAGCAGTACTTC; cdr3_aa: CASRRAGALYEQYF
j_call: TRBJ2-1; clone_size: -; d_call: TRBD2; v_call: TRBV27; cdr3_nt: TGTGCCAGCAGTTCCCCCAGCGGGAGCTCCTACAATGAGCAGTTCTTC; cdr3_aa: CASSSPSGSSYNEQFF
j_call: TRBJ1-1; clone_size: few; d_call: -; v_call: TRBV15; cdr3_nt: TGTGCCACCAGCAGAAATTCAGGACCCACTGAAGCTTTCTTT; cdr3_aa: CATSRNSGPTEAFF
j_call: TRBJ2-5; clone_size: many; d_call: TRBD2; v_call: TRBV5-5; cdr3_nt: TGTGCCAGCAGCTTGGTATCGGCGGGAGGTTTGGAGACCCAGTACTTC; cdr3_aa: CASSLVSAGGLETQYF
j_call: TRBJ2-1; clone_size: -; d_call: TRBD2; v_call: TRBV27; cdr3_nt: TGTGCCAGCTCCCACAGCGGGAGCGGCCATGAGCAGTTCTTC; cdr3_aa: CASSHSGSGHEQFF
j_call: TRBJ2-1; clone_size: -; d_call: TRBD2; v_call: TRBV5-1; cdr3_nt: TGCGCCAGCAGCGGGATAAAATTAGCGGGGGCGCGGTACAATGAGCAGTTCTTC; cdr3_aa: CASSGIKLAGARYNEQFF
j_call: TRBJ2-1; clone_size: -; d_call: -; v_call: TRBV9; cdr3_nt: TGTGCCAGCAGCACCTTTTTGTTCTTC; cdr3_aa: CASSTFLFF
j_call: TRBJ2-5; clone_size: few; d_call: -; v_call: TRBV7-8; cdr3_nt: TGTGCCAGCAGCTCGGAGCTCGTGGGCGGCGAAGAGACCCAGTACTTC; cdr3_aa: CASSSELVGGEETQYF
j_call: TRBJ2-1; clone_size: few; d_call: -; v_call: TRBV4-3; cdr3_nt: TGCGCCAGCAGCCAAGACAGGGGGAGGTACAATGAGCAGTTCTTC; cdr3_aa: CASSQDRGRYNEQFF
j_call: TRBJ2-1; clone_size: -; d_call: TRBD2; v_call: TRBV12-3/TRBV12-4; cdr3_nt: TGTGCCAGCAGTTTCTCTAGCGGGTCCATCGATGAGCAGTTCTTC; cdr3_aa: CASSFSSGSIDEQFF
j_call: TRBJ2-1; clone_size: -; d_call: TRBD2; v_call: TRBV5-1; cdr3_nt: TGCGCCAGCAGCTTGGGACTAGCGAGCCCTAGCTCCTACAATGAGCAGTTCTTC; cdr3_aa: CASSLGLASPSSYNEQFF
j_call: TRBJ2-5; clone_size: -; d_call: TRBD2; v_call: TRBV7-9; cdr3_nt: TGTGCCAGCAGCAAACGGGAGGGCGAGACCCAGTACTTC; cdr3_aa: CASSKREGETQYF
j_call: TRBJ2-2; clone_size: -; d_call: TRBD2; v_call: TRBV28; cdr3_nt: TGTGCCAGCACCCTGATGACTAGCGGGCCCAAGAACACCGGGGAGCTGTTTTTT; cdr3_aa: CASTLMTSGPKNTGELFF
j_call: TRBJ2-1; clone_size: -; d_call: -; v_call: TRBV11-1; cdr3_nt: TGTGCCAGCAGTAACGTCTACAATGAGCAGTTCTTC; cdr3_aa: CASSNVYNEQFF
j_call: TRBJ2-3; clone_size: few; d_call: -; v_call: TRBV25-1; cdr3_nt: TGTGCCAGCAGCTCGGGTCTGGAAGATACGCAGTATTTT; cdr3_aa: CASSSGLEDTQYF
j_call: TRBJ1-5; clone_size: few; d_call: -; v_call: TRBV6-2/TRBV6-3; cdr3_nt: TGTGCCAGCAGTAACAGGGCTGGCAATCAGCCCCAGCATTTT; cdr3_aa: CASSNRAGNQPQHF
j_call: TRBJ2-7; clone_size: -; d_call: -; v_call: TRBV4-3; cdr3_nt: TGCGCCAGCAGCCAAGACGAGGGCAATCCCTACGAGCAGTACTTC; cdr3_aa: CASSQDEGNPYEQYF
j_call: TRBJ2-1; clone_size: -; d_call: TRBD1; v_call: TRBV29-1; cdr3_nt: TGCAGCGTTGATGACAGGGGGGATGAGCAGTTCTTC; cdr3_aa: CSVDDRGDEQFF
j_call: TRBJ2-7; clone_size: few; d_call: -; v_call: TRBV28; cdr3_nt: TGTGCCAGCAGTCGACGTATCCGGGAGCAGTACTTC; cdr3_aa: CASSRRIREQYF
j_call: TRBJ1-6; clone_size: few; d_call: -; v_call: TRBV7-9; cdr3_nt: TGTGCCAGCAGCCACAGGGCGAGCTCCTATAATTCACCCCTCCACTTT; cdr3_aa: CASSHRASSYNSPLHF
j_call: TRBJ1-1; clone_size: few; d_call: -; v_call: TRBV2; cdr3_nt: TGTGCCAGCACTCTCCCGGGGGCGGGGAGAGGGACTGAAGCTTTCTTT; cdr3_aa: CASTLPGAGRGTEAFF
j_call: TRBJ1-5; clone_size: -; d_call: -; v_call: TRBV7-2; cdr3_nt: TGTGCCAGCAGCCCGGCGCCTTATAGCAATCAGCCCCAGCATTTT; cdr3_aa: CASSPAPYSNQPQHF
j_call: TRBJ2-3; clone_size: -; d_call: TRBD2; v_call: TRBV5-5; cdr3_nt: TGTGCCAGCAGCGGCGGGAGTCAGTCAGATACGCAGTATTTT; cdr3_aa: CASSGGSQSDTQYF
j_call: TRBJ1-1; clone_size: -; d_call: -; v_call: TRBV12-3/TRBV12-4; cdr3_nt: TGTGCCAGCAGTTTCGGTGGGGGGCGAGGCACTGAAGCTTTCTTT; cdr3_aa: CASSFGGGRGTEAFF
j_call: TRBJ1-5; clone_size: few; d_call: -; v_call: TRBV29-1; cdr3_nt: TGCAGCGTTGCAAGGGAAAGCAATCAGCCCCAGCATTTT; cdr3_aa: CSVARESNQPQHF
j_call: TRBJ2-2; clone_size: -; d_call: -; v_call: TRBV12-5; cdr3_nt: TGTGCTAGTGGTTTGGTACTGGGAGTAGACGGGGAGCTGTTTTTT; cdr3_aa: CASGLVLGVDGELFF
j_call: TRBJ2-5; clone_size: few; d_call: -; v_call: TRBV7-3; cdr3_nt: TGTGCCAGCAGCTTAATGCTTGGGGAGACCCAGTACTTC; cdr3_aa: CASSLMLGETQYF
j_call: TRBJ2-2; clone_size: -; d_call: -; v_call: TRBV6-1; cdr3_nt: TGTGCCAGCAGTCTTCACCCCAGGGAATCGGACACCGGGGAGCTGTTTTTT; cdr3_aa: CASSLHPRESDTGELFF
j_call: TRBJ2-7; clone_size: few; d_call: -; v_call: TRBV2; cdr3_nt: TGTGCCAGCATTAATGACAGCTACGAGCAGTACTTC; cdr3_aa: CASINDSYEQYF
j_call: TRBJ2-4; clone_size: few; d_call: -; v_call: TRBV4-3; cdr3_nt: TGCGCCAGCAGCCTACAGGGTCGGAACATTCAGTACTTC; cdr3_aa: CASSLQGRNIQYF
j_call: TRBJ2-7; clone_size: few; d_call: TRBD2; v_call: TRBV3-1; cdr3_nt: TGTGCCAGCAGCCCCGGACTAGGGGTGGACGAGCAGTACTTC; cdr3_aa: CASSPGLGVDEQYF
j_call: TRBJ2-7; clone_size: -; d_call: -; v_call: TRBV2; cdr3_nt: TGTGCCAGCAGGCAGAACTCCTACGAGCAGTACTTC; cdr3_aa: CASRQNSYEQYF
j_call: TRBJ1-6; clone_size: few; d_call: TRBD1; v_call: TRBV6-5; cdr3_nt: TGTGCCAGCATCTCCGGGACAGATAATTCACCCCTCCACTTT; cdr3_aa: CASISGTDNSPLHF
j_call: TRBJ2-7; clone_size: few; d_call: -; v_call: TRBV6-2/TRBV6-3; cdr3_nt: TGTGCCTCTAAGAGATTATTCTACGAGCAGTACTTC; cdr3_aa: CASKRLFYEQYF
j_call: TRBJ2-7; clone_size: once; d_call: TRBD1; v_call: TRBV20-1; cdr3_nt: TGCAGTGCTGCCCGAGGGGGCTTCTACGAGCAGTACTTC; cdr3_aa: CSAARGGFYEQYF
j_call: TRBJ2-1; clone_size: -; d_call: TRBD2; v_call: TRBV6-4; cdr3_nt: TGTGCCAGCAGTCTCGGAGCGGGAGAATGGAATGAGCAGTTCTTC; cdr3_aa: CASSLGAGEWNEQFF
j_call: TRBJ1-2; clone_size: -; d_call: -; v_call: TRBV4-3; cdr3_nt: TGCGCCAGCAGCCCCATGGCAGGGACCGGCTACACCTTC; cdr3_aa: CASSPMAGTGYTF
j_call: TRBJ2-1; clone_size: few; d_call: TRBD1; v_call: TRBV19; cdr3_nt: TGTGCCAGTAGTAGACAGGGGGGAATTTCCTACAATGAGCAGTTCTTC; cdr3_aa: CASSRQGGISYNEQFF
j_call: TRBJ1-3; clone_size: -; d_call: -; v_call: TRBV5-1; cdr3_nt: TGCGCCAGCAGCTTGGAAGCACCCGGAAACACCATATATTTT; cdr3_aa: CASSLEAPGNTIYF
j_call: TRBJ1-4; clone_size: -; d_call: -; v_call: TRBV7-8; cdr3_nt: TGTGCCAGCAGCCCCTCGGTGGGGTTTAATGAAAAACTGTTTTTT; cdr3_aa: CASSPSVGFNEKLFF
j_call: TRBJ2-5; clone_size: -; d_call: TRBD2; v_call: TRBV5-6; cdr3_nt: TGTGCCAGCAGCTTTTTGACTAGCGCCCAAGAGACCCAGTACTTC; cdr3_aa: CASSFLTSAQETQYF